The rows below give T cell receptor beta chains drawn from one sample of a study of cytomegalovirus exposure and HLA in healthy donors. Generated by immunoSEQ multiplex PCR, the TCRdb table keeps only in-frame clones and is missing some. The sample includes about 130,000 clones, roughly nine tenths of them seen just once. Sample: PBMCs. All receptors derive from a woman between 18 and 30 years old in good health and CMV-seropositive. CDR3s include the opening cysteine and the closing phenylalanine or tryptophan. D genes are given only for firm matches. Some rows have no size entry. The others give once, few or many, or a class for an expanded clone.

TRBV7-9	.	TRBJ2-2	TRBD1	CASSSGQGDGELFF	TGTGCCAGCAGCTCGGGACAGGGGGACGGGGAGCTGTTTTTT
TRBV7-9	.	TRBJ2-7	TRBD1	CASSLVWDRSYEQYF	TGTGCCAGCAGCTTAGTATGGGACAGATCCTACGAGCAGTACTTC
TRBV28	.	TRBJ2-2	.	CAAGAASPSTGELFF	TGTGCCGCTGGTGCAGCGTCCCCGAGCACCGGGGAGCTGTTTTTT
TRBV14	.	TRBJ2-4	.	CASSLGGTMTKNIQYF	TGTGCCAGCAGCCTGGGGGGTACTATGACCAAAAACATTCAGTACTTC
TRBV15	.	TRBJ1-1	.	CATSRDLGRATEAFF	TGTGCCACCAGCAGAGATCTTGGCAGGGCCACTGAAGCTTTCTTT
TRBV6-6	.	TRBJ2-5	.	CASSPQGETQYF	TGTGCCAGCAGCCCCCAGGGCGAGACCCAGTACTTC
TRBV14	.	TRBJ1-6	.	CASSQDRGAAPLHF	TGTGCCAGCAGCCAAGATCGGGGGGCCGCACCCCTCCACTTT
TRBV4-1	once	TRBJ2-3	TRBD2	CASSQDKGLAGGPSTDTQYF	TGCGCCAGCAGCCAAGATAAGGGACTAGCGGGGGGGCCTAGCACAGATACGCAGTATTTT
TRBV7-9	.	TRBJ2-7	.	CASSREDSQYEQYF	TGTGCCAGCAGCCGAGAGGACAGCCAATACGAGCAGTACTTC
TRBV7-9	once	TRBJ1-6	TRBD1	CASSSITTGVSPLHF	TGTGCCAGCAGCTCGATCACTACAGGGGTTTCACCCCTCCACTTT
TRBV5-1	.	TRBJ2-5	.	CASSLASGETQYF	TGCGCCAGCAGCTTGGCCAGCGGGGAGACCCAGTACTTC
TRBV7-9	.	TRBJ2-1	.	CASSLVPGSSYNEQFF	TGTGCCAGCAGCTTAGTTCCGGGGAGCTCCTACAATGAGCAGTTCTTC
TRBV2	.	TRBJ2-1	TRBD2	CASSPHAGLANEQFF	TGTGCCAGCAGCCCTCACGCGGGACTAGCGAATGAGCAGTTCTTC
TRBV6-1	.	TRBJ2-7	.	CASSERGVREQYF	TGTGCCAGCAGTGAACGGGGAGTTCGAGAGCAGTACTTC
TRBV6-5	.	TRBJ2-6	.	CASSTGLPGANVLTF	TGTGCCAGCAGTACGGGGTTACCTGGGGCCAACGTCCTGACTTTC
TRBV28	once	TRBJ1-2	TRBD1	CASRPPTGTFEGYTF	TGTGCCAGCAGGCCACCGACAGGGACCTTCGAGGGCTACACCTTC
TRBV7-9	.	TRBJ2-3	TRBD2	CASSFWRGGQGDTQYF	TGTGCCAGCAGCTTCTGGCGGGGGGGCCAGGGAGATACGCAGTATTTT
TRBV2	.	TRBJ1-5	TRBD1	CASSRDRGSNQPQHF	TGTGCCAGCAGTAGGGACAGAGGAAGCAATCAGCCCCAGCATTTT
TRBV5-6	.	TRBJ1-3	.	CASSPAWGDLSTIYF	TGTGCCAGCAGTCCTGCCTGGGGGGACCTTTCCACCATATATTTT
TRBV7-2	.	TRBJ2-7	.	CALYPDFETYEQYF	TGTGCCCTATACCCGGACTTCGAGACCTACGAGCAGTACTTC
TRBV7-3	.	TRBJ2-1	TRBD1	CASSLRDRDNEQFF	TGTGCCAGCAGCTTAAGGGACAGGGACAATGAGCAGTTCTTC
TRBV28	.	TRBJ1-1	.	CASSFRTEAFF	TGTGCCAGCAGTTTCCGCACTGAAGCTTTCTTT
TRBV6-6	few	TRBJ1-6	.	CASSHTDSPLHF	TGTGCCAGCAGTCATACGGATTCACCCCTCCACTTT
TRBV13	.	TRBJ1-1	TRBD1	CASSPGGNTEAFF	TGTGCCAGCAGCCCAGGGGGTAACACTGAAGCTTTCTTT
TRBV30	.	TRBJ2-1	TRBD2	CAWSDSGGSLYEQFF	TGTGCCTGGAGTGATAGCGGGGGGTCTCTTTATGAGCAGTTCTTC
TRBV7-2	.	TRBJ2-1	TRBD2	CASSPEVAGGPHEQFF	TGTGCCAGCAGCCCCGAGGTAGCGGGGGGCCCCCATGAGCAGTTCTTC
TRBV6-1	.	TRBJ1-1	.	CASARGEGTEAFF	TGTGCCAGCGCCAGGGGAGAAGGTACTGAAGCTTTCTTT
TRBV6-5	few	TRBJ1-2	.	CASSYSGMGPYGYTF	TGTGCCAGCAGTTACTCAGGGATGGGGCCGTATGGCTACACCTTC
TRBV19	few	TRBJ2-3	.	CASRRNTDTQYF	TGTGCCAGTAGGCGGAACACAGATACGCAGTATTTT
TRBV6-6	.	TRBJ1-3	.	CASTVGIGNTIYF	TGTGCCAGCACGGTCGGGATTGGAAACACCATATATTTT
TRBV6-6	.	TRBJ2-7	.	CASSADSTYEQYF	TGTGCCAGCAGTGCGGACAGTACCTACGAGCAGTACTTC
TRBV11-3	once	TRBJ2-3	.	CASKTSGSDTQYF	TGTGCCAGCAAGACGAGCGGGTCAGATACGCAGTATTTT
TRBV7-9	few	TRBJ2-3	.	CASSHRVGGGSTDTQYF	TGTGCCAGCAGCCACAGGGTAGGGGGGGGAAGCACAGATACGCAGTATTTT
TRBV7-7	.	TRBJ1-4	.	CASSQLGGPNEKLFF	TGTGCTAGCAGCCAACTGGGGGGTCCTAATGAAAAACTGTTTTTT
TRBV6-1	.	TRBJ1-5	.	CASSTRGNSNQPQHF	TGTGCCAGCAGTACGAGGGGGAATAGCAATCAGCCCCAGCATTTT
TRBV6-5	.	TRBJ1-1	.	CASRSLTEAFF	TGTGCCAGCAGAAGTCTAACTGAAGCTTTCTTT
TRBV11-2	once	TRBJ2-7	.	CASSFTGIGSYEQYF	TGTGCCAGCAGCTTCACAGGGATAGGCTCCTACGAGCAGTACTTC
TRBV10-2	.	TRBJ1-1	.	CATFTGVRPEAFF	TGCGCCACTTTCACGGGGGTAAGGCCTGAAGCTTTCTTT
TRBV21-1	.	TRBJ2-7	.	CASSKEQLYEQYF	TGTGCCAGCAGCAAAGAACAGCTCTACGAGCAGTACTTC
TRBV5-8	.	TRBJ1-5	.	CASSFLPGHPEGSNQPQHF	TGTGCCAGCAGCTTTCTTCCGGGACATCCCGAGGGGAGCAATCAGCCCCAGCATTTT
TRBV18	.	TRBJ1-2	TRBD1	CASSPQGAVSGYTF	TGTGCCAGCTCACCACAGGGGGCGGTTTCTGGCTACACCTTC
TRBV6-6	few	TRBJ1-1	TRBD1	CASSFFSRDSTEAFF	TGTGCCAGCAGTTTTTTCAGCCGGGACAGCACTGAAGCTTTCTTT
TRBV7-9	.	TRBJ2-7	.	CASSLSQTGPTEQYF	TGTGCCAGCAGCTTAAGTCAGACGGGTCCCACCGAGCAGTACTTC
TRBV7-2	.	TRBJ1-6	.	CASSPTGGLTSPLHF	TGTGCCAGCAGTCCAACCGGGGGGCTTACTTCACCCCTCCACTTT
TRBV11-2	.	TRBJ1-1	.	CASSFSSGYEAFF	TGTGCCAGCAGCTTTTCATCGGGATATGAAGCTTTCTTT
TRBV5-1	.	TRBJ2-1	.	CASSLEDPGSYNEQFF	TGCGCCAGCAGCTTGGAGGACCCGGGATCCTACAATGAGCAGTTCTTC
TRBV6-5	.	TRBJ2-1	TRBD2	CASGDRGGSFF	TGTGCCAGCGGAGACCGCGGGGGGTCCTTCTTC
TRBV7-9	.	TRBJ1-6	TRBD1	CASNTGGVNSPLHF	TGTGCCAGCAATACAGGGGGCGTTAATTCACCCCTCCACTTT
TRBV7-2	.	TRBJ1-4	TRBD1	CASSFTGATNEKLFF	TGTGCCAGCAGCTTCACAGGGGCAACTAATGAAAAACTGTTTTTT
TRBV27	.	TRBJ1-5	TRBD1	CASSPYRGEGQPQHF	TGTGCCAGCAGTCCGTACAGGGGAGAGGGTCAGCCCCAGCATTTT
TRBV5-1	.	TRBJ2-7	TRBD2	CASSFSGGNYEQYF	TGCGCCAGCAGCTTTAGCGGGGGGAACTACGAGCAGTACTTC
TRBV6-4	.	TRBJ2-2	TRBD1	CASSSGQGNTGELFF	TGTGCCAGCAGTTCTGGACAGGGGAACACCGGGGAGCTGTTTTTT
TRBV5-4	once	TRBJ2-5	TRBD2	CASSFGTSGGASETQYF	TGTGCCAGCAGCTTTGGGACTAGCGGGGGGGCCAGTGAGACCCAGTACTTC
TRBV1	.	TRBJ2-3	.	CTSSQRGSTDTQYF	TGCACCAGCAGCCAAAGGGGGAGCACAGATACGCAGTATTTT
TRBV11-2	once	TRBJ2-1	.	CASSLSPYNEQFF	TGTGCCAGCAGCTTAAGCCCTTACAATGAGCAGTTCTTC
TRBV5-1	.	TRBJ1-6	TRBD1	CASSFFPRTGWRISYNSPLHF	TGCGCCAGCAGCTTTTTCCCACGGACAGGGTGGCGTATATCCTATAATTCACCCCTCCACTTT
TRBV27	.	TRBJ2-3	.	CASSLRERTDTQYF	TGTGCCAGCAGTTTAAGAGAGCGCACAGATACGCAGTATTTT
TRBV18	once	TRBJ2-5	TRBD1	CASSINSGQGQETQYF	TGTGCCAGCTCAATTAATTCAGGACAGGGCCAAGAGACCCAGTACTTC
TRBV10-3	.	TRBJ1-1	.	CAISPLSGLRNTEAFF	TGTGCCATCAGCCCCCTCTCGGGGTTAAGGAACACTGAAGCTTTCTTT
TRBV2	once	TRBJ2-5	TRBD1	CASSRQGRETQYF	TGTGCCAGCAGTAGACAGGGCCGAGAGACCCAGTACTTC